This is a list of T cell receptor beta chains from one sample in a study of cytomegalovirus exposure and HLA in healthy donors. The method was immunoSEQ multiplex PCR; TCRdb's version includes in-frame clones alone and lacks a portion of them. The data hold about 190,000 clones, with about 82% observed a single time. Source material: PBMCs. The receptor source for this set is a young woman in good health and CMV-seronegative. Both conserved end residues are part of each CDR3.

j_call	v_call	cdr3_aa
TRBJ1-6	TRBV11-2	CASSLEGTGISPLHF
TRBJ2-7	TRBV5-6	CASSRGQPSYEQYF
TRBJ2-4	TRBV21-1	CASSKHRGIQYF
TRBJ1-1	TRBV11-2	CASTQGEPEAFF
TRBJ1-1	TRBV9	CASSGTGYGGTEAFF
TRBJ1-2	TRBV2	CASSRTGANYGYTF
TRBJ2-2	TRBV7-9	CASSPTRDRLANTGELFF
TRBJ1-1	TRBV5-6	CASSPHMNTEAFF
TRBJ2-3	TRBV5-4	CASSLQGPDTQYF
TRBJ1-4	TRBV5-1	CASSLGLLGEKLFF
TRBJ1-6	TRBV30	CAWSVRGSSPLHF
TRBJ1-3	TRBV18	CASSPSGGPGNTIYF
TRBJ2-5	TRBV7-6	CASSLGVNPLRETQYF
TRBJ2-7	TRBV30	CAWSDRPRLAAPYEQYF
TRBJ1-1	TRBV5-1	CASSAIRDIGAWNTEAFF
TRBJ1-6	TRBV1	CTSSQESKSGISYNSPLHF
TRBJ1-5	TRBV6-1	CASRETGFNQPQHF
TRBJ2-2	TRBV19	CASRGAGGTGELFF
TRBJ1-2	TRBV5-1	CASSLAQAGAGYTF
TRBJ1-4	TRBV6-1	CASSDYGLWTNEKLFF
TRBJ2-3	TRBV2	CASRIAWADTQYF
TRBJ2-7	TRBV27	CASSLAVAYEQYF
TRBJ2-3	TRBV5-4	CASSLDNTDTQYF
TRBJ1-1	TRBV7-2	CASSSAWTGGGGTEAFF
TRBJ2-1	TRBV5-1	CASSLATQGAVNEQFF
TRBJ2-1	TRBV2	CASRQGWAPNEQFF
TRBJ2-3	TRBV7-9	CASRPGFTDTQYF
TRBJ1-2	TRBV6-1	CASSDLPGLDYGYTF
TRBJ2-5	TRBV7-2	CASSFDRQETQYF
TRBJ2-7	TRBV5-1	CASSLLRGQLDSYEQYF
TRBJ2-1	TRBV5-1	CASSLVTSGYNEQFF
TRBJ2-3	TRBV9	CASSVTSGGAGDTQYF
TRBJ1-1	TRBV7-6	CASSLTRQIRNTEAFF
TRBJ2-7	TRBV9	CASSPSQTGPYEQYF
TRBJ2-7	TRBV11-2	CASSLGVGASSYEQYF
TRBJ2-1	TRBV7-6	CASSLGGLAVYNEQFF
TRBJ2-3	TRBV18	CASSPLSSGSFTDTQYF
TRBJ1-1	TRBV5-1	CASSPTPGMNTEAFF
TRBJ1-5	TRBV7-8	CASSQGTGSNQPQHF
TRBJ2-1	TRBV4-1	CASSRQGSGRGLGNEQFF
TRBJ1-4	TRBV5-4	CASSSGTGGEKLFF
TRBJ2-1	TRBV27	CASSPHLQREVNEQFF
TRBJ1-6	TRBV5-1	CASSSPGGQGSTPLHF
TRBJ1-1	TRBV7-3	CASSLDHADTEAFF
TRBJ1-4	TRBV5-8	CASMNRANEKLFF
TRBJ2-2	TRBV4-2	CASSQGAESGLAGGAGELFF
TRBJ2-7	TRBV7-9	CASSSDGTGTSYEQYF
TRBJ2-1	TRBV5-1	CASSLVGTGDAYNEQFF
TRBJ2-3	TRBV10-3	CAISKTRDKGADTQYF
TRBJ2-3	TRBV27	CASSLRDRTDTQYF
TRBJ2-5	TRBV5-6	CASSLLPPGSGGQETQYF
TRBJ1-1	TRBV11-2	CASSSTPNRGTITEAFF
TRBJ2-7	TRBV30	CAWSVFSSWDSSSYEQYF
TRBJ2-1	TRBV4-2	CASSQEGGLAGHEQFF
TRBJ1-5	TRBV6-5	CASSYPGQGINQPQHF
TRBJ2-2	TRBV11-2	CASSFRSLNTGELFF
TRBJ1-1	TRBV30	CAWSRRENTEAFF
TRBJ1-1	TRBV2	CASGERGLTGNTEAFF
TRBJ2-7	TRBV6-6	CASSYATSTEQYF
TRBJ2-2	TRBV6-5	CASSYGQGGTGELFF